These 32 T cell receptor beta chains originate from one sample sequenced in a study of tumor and adjacent non-tumor tissue in lung cancer. The library came from three nested PCR rounds adapted from ARM-PCR protocols. In TCRdb, the multiplex PCR reads were re-called with MiXCR into one record per CDR3 protein. The sample has more than 85,000 distinct CDR3 sequences; over 75% are singletons. RNA was extracted from bulk tissue without any cell sorting. Sequencing used lung tumor tissue. These TCRs come from a man aged 65 to 85 with non-small cell lung cancer.

Details on this clonotype: This may be a read error: a much more frequent sequence differs by one nucleotide. Lacking the conserved final phenylalanine or tryptophan, this CDR3 likely reflects a read error. The chain employs TRBV10-1 and TRBJ2-3; weak D call: TRBD2 (5 bases). Germline assignment: CDR1 WNHNN and CDR2 SYGVQD (reference sequence). The V gene lost 5 bases and the J gene lost 11 bases, with 20 bases spanning the gap. This CDR3 is built from 14 residues. The chain's CDR3 is CASSPGSSARGQYY. CDR3 coding DNA: TGCGCCAGCAGTCCGGGGTCATCCGCTCGTGGGCAGTATTAT.

Comment on this clonotype: Without the conserved terminal phenylalanine or tryptophan, this CDR3 likely stems from a read error. This sequence joins TRBV4-2 and TRBJ2-5, with TRBD1 matching 8 bases. This CDR3 comprises 16 residues. After removal of 8 bases from V and 5 bases from J, the junction contained 16 bases not matched to a gene. CDR1 and CDR2 from the germline V gene are LGHNA and YNFKEQ. The DNA for the CDR3 is TGTGCCAGCGGCCCCCAGGGAACGGGACAGGTGGAGACCCAGTACTTA. Encoded protein: CASGPQGTGQVETQYL.

As concerns this clonotype: The conserved closing phenylalanine or tryptophan is absent in this CDR3, likely reflecting a read error. Because the CDR3's place on the DNA is in doubt, the DNA is left out and the CDR3 is given as listed by TCRdb. CDR3: CASSFERTGGLTFY. This sequence joins TRBV28 and TRBJ1-1; the D call of TRBD1 is as the table states it, not checked on the DNA. Germline V lookup: CDR1 MDHEN, CDR2 SYDVKM. The CDR3 is made up of 14 amino acids, end residues included.

About this clonotype: A read error is likely, as this CDR3 ends without the conserved phenylalanine or tryptophan. No DNA is shown, since the ends of the CDR3 on it are uncertain; the CDR3 is the one TCRdb lists. The rearrangement joins TRBV6-1 to TRBJ1-5. The CDR3 has 14 residues if both end residues are counted. The germline gives CDR1 MNHNS, CDR2 SASEGT. The CDR3 loop reads CASNKGYSNQPRHL.

On this clonotype itself: It may be a read error: a sequence one base away is much more abundant. The chain has TRBV5-1 and TRBJ2-6; D is ambiguous. This CDR3 has 15 residues. Germline CDR1 reads SGHRS; CDR2 reads YFSETQ. The CDR3 coding sequence is TGCGACAGCAGGTCCGGGCGCTCTGGGGCCAACGTCCTGACTTTC. The encoded protein is CDSRSGRSGANVLTF. The full variable domain, rest sourced from reference TRBV5-1 and TRBJ2-6, is KAGVTQTPRYLIKTRGQQVTLSCSPISGHRSVSWYQQTPGQGLQFLFEYFSETQRNKGNFPGRFSGRQFSNSRSEMNVSTLELGDSALYLCDSRSGRSGANVLTFGAGSRLTVL.

This clonotype is a singleton in its sample. The CDR3 does not close with the conserved phenylalanine or tryptophan, likely indicating a read error. This chain connects TRBV11-3 to TRBJ2-1; TRBD2 matches at 7 bases. Trimming cost V 5 bases and J 3 bases; bases outside gene matches: 13. Germline V gives CDR1 SGHNT, CDR2 YENEEA. The CDR3 runs to 17 residues. The CDR3 loop is CASSLLGTIWGYNEQFL. The CDR3 region has the DNA TGTGCCAGCAGCCTCCTAGGGACTATCTGGGGCTACAATGAGCAGTTCCTC.

Concerning this clonotype itself: At one end the junction does not follow the germline gene, possibly because of a read error. The genes are TRBV5-6 and TRBJ1-2; 7 bases match TRBD1. The CDR3 is 17 residues long. Germline assignment: CDR1 SGHDT and CDR2 YYEEEE. The CDR3 region is CACSLVVGVGQDYSYTF. The CDR3 nucleotides are TGTGCCTGCAGCTTGGTGGTTGGTGTCGGACAGGACTATAGCTACACCTTC.

The V gene is TRBV5-4, the J gene TRBJ2-7; the D gene is possibly TRBD1 (6 bases). The V gene lost 1 base and the J gene lost 10 bases, with 21 bases spanning the gap. This CDR3 has 15 residues. CDR1 is SGHNT and CDR2 is YYREEE in the germline V gene (reference sequence). The CDR3: CASSLLVTGISDQYF. The CDR3, as DNA: TGTGCCAGCAGCTTGCTCGTGACAGGAATTTCTGACCAGTACTTC.

As for this clonotype: A read error may account for a junction end that differs from germline. The CDR3: CATSLTNQPQHF. The CDR3 DNA sequence: TGTGCCACCAGTTTAACTAATCAGCCCCAGCATTTT. This chain connects TRBV12-3 or TRBV12-4 to TRBJ1-5; D is uncertain. CDR3 length equals 12 residues.

Of note for this clonotype: Mismatch with germline at one junction end may stem from a read error. The chain employs TRBV6-1 and TRBJ1-5; D not certain. This CDR3 is 15 amino acids long. The germline V gene has CDR1 MNHNS and CDR2 SASEGT. CDR3 amino acids: CASCAQSDSNQSQHF. As DNA, the CDR3 is TGTGCCAGCTGTGCCCAAAGCGATAGCAATCAGTCCCAGCATTTT.

The V call is TRBV6-1, the J call TRBJ2-7; TRBD2 aligns across 12 bases. The CDR3 is made up of 17 amino acids. Per the germline V gene, CDR1 is MNHNS and CDR2 is SASEGT. The V gene end was trimmed by 7 bases and the J gene end by 4 bases; junction bases not matched to a gene: 14. The CDR3 loop is CASNGGTSGLFRYEQYF. CDR3 coding DNA: TGTGCCAGCAACGGTGGGACTAGCGGGCTGTTTAGGTACGAGCAGTACTTC.

In regard to this clonotype: One junction end does not reproduce the germline sequence, and a read error may be involved. V gene TRBV11-2 combines with J gene TRBJ2-7; D might be TRBD1 (6 bases). CDR1 is SGHAT, CDR2 FQNNGV, per germline. This CDR3 contains 16 residues. The DNA of the CDR3 is TGTGCCAGCGGCCCCCCCACCGGGACACCAACCTACGAGCAGTATTTC. This translates into CASGPPTGTPTYEQYF.

Only one count was recorded for this clonotype. With a much larger clone just one base away, this may be a read error. The chain links TRBV20-1 to TRBJ1-5, with D perhaps TRBD1 (6 bases). The length of the CDR3 is 15 residues. Germline values: CDR1 DFQATT, CDR2 SNEGSKA (reference sequence). CDR3 sequence (DNA): TGCAGTGCTAAAGGCAGGGGCGGGATAAATCAGCTCCAGCATTTT. Its protein is CSAKGRGGINQLQHF.

Of note for this clonotype: This may stem from a read error, because a much larger clone lies one nucleotide away. The chain couples TRBV19 to TRBJ2-4; 8 positions agree with TRBD2. The CDR3 is made up of 14 amino acids. In germline, CDR1 is LNHDA, CDR2 SQIVND (reference sequence). The CDR3 bases are TGTACCAGTAGTACCGGGACTAGAAAAAACATTCAGTACTTC. Its translation is CTSSTGTRKNIQYF.

Concerning this clonotype itself: Its ends do not fully match the called genes, so a read error is possible. The CDR3 reads CAISRGTETGELFF. CDR3 sequence (DNA): TGTGCCATCAGTCGCGGGACAGAGACCGGGGAGCTGTTTTTT. The chain combines TRBV6-5 with TRBJ2-2; weak D call: TRBD1 (7 bases). The germline V gene has CDR1 MNHEY and CDR2 SVGAGI. The length of the CDR3 is 14 residues.

Concerning this clonotype itself: No DNA is shown, since the ends of the CDR3 on it are uncertain; the CDR3 is the one TCRdb lists. This chain joins TRBV29-1 and TRBJ2-2; the table calls TRBD2, which could not be checked here. Per germline, CDR1 SQVTM and CDR2 ANQGSEA. 14 amino acids form the CDR3, both terminal residues included. The CDR3 sequence is CSAKVAGGTGELFF.

Concerning this clonotype: One end of the junction is discordant with germline, which a read error may explain. The chain carries TRBV4-2 and TRBJ1-5; tentative D call: TRBD1 (5 bases). Germline loops: CDR1 LGHNA, CDR2 YNFKEQ. This CDR3 contains 16 residues. The CDR3 DNA is TGTGTCAGCAGCCAAGATCCCGGACAAAACAATCAGCCCCATCATTTT. It translates to CVSSQDPGQNNQPHHF.

For this clonotype: An end of the junction does not agree with germline; a read error may underlie this. The V call is TRBV5-6, the J call TRBJ2-5; TRBD1 or TRBD2 may be the D gene (6 bases each). The CDR3 runs to 14 residues. Germline CDR1 SGHDT, CDR2 YYEEEE. In DNA form, the CDR3 reads TGTGTCAACAGCTGGGACTTCAGGGGAGAGACTCAGTACTTC. Translating it yields CVNSWDFRGETQYF.

About this clonotype itself: The junction departs from the called germline gene at one end, perhaps through a read error. The CDR3 is CASCQEMGLAGPDGSYEQYF. In DNA form, the CDR3 reads TGCGCCAGCTGCCAAGAAATGGGACTAGCGGGCCCCGACGGCTCCTACGAGCAATACTTC. The chain employs TRBV4-3 and TRBJ2-7; TRBD2 matches at 12 bases. This CDR3 region has 20 residues. Germline-derived CDR1 and CDR2 are LGHNA and YSLEER.

As for this clonotype: At one of its ends the junction is not consistent with the germline gene, which may arise from a read error. The chain employs TRBV12-3 or TRBV12-4 and TRBJ1-2, with D unclear. This CDR3 spans 14 amino acids. The CDR3 coding sequence is TGTGTCAGCACAAAGGGAAATTTTAACTATGGCTACACATTC. Protein: CVSTKGNFNYGYTF.

Remarks on this clonotype: One junction end does not reproduce the germline sequence, and a read error may be involved. The genes are TRBV29-1 and TRBJ1-2; tentatively, D is TRBD1 (5 bases). This CDR3 has 17 residues. The V gene's germline CDR1 is SQVTM and CDR2 ANQGSEA. The CDR3 region is CSLEEYVQGRTNYGYSF. DNA of the CDR3: TGCAGCCTTGAAGAGTACGTTCAGGGCCGTACTAACTATGGCTACAGCTTC.

As regards this clonotype: One base away lies a much larger clone, so this may be a sequencing read error. The V call is TRBV30, the J call TRBJ1-1; weak D call: TRBD1 (6 bases). The CDR3 consists of 12 residues. Germline V gene sequence: CDR1 GTSNPN, CDR2 SVGIG (reference sequence). CDR3 sequence (DNA): TGTACCTGGAGGCCCAGGGGCACTGAAGCTTTCTTT. It yields the protein CTWRPRGTEAFF.

Note on this clonotype: One junction end disagrees with the germline gene, perhaps due to a read error. The rearrangement links TRBV11-2 to TRBJ2-2, with D possibly called TRBD1 or TRBD2 (5 bases each). Germline values: CDR1 SGHAT, CDR2 FQNNGV. The CDR3 totals 16 residues. This chain's CDR3 is CVSILVGIGVVGELSF. For the CDR3, the DNA is TGTGTCAGCATCTTAGTGGGCATAGGGGTTGTCGGGGAGCTGTCTTTT.

In DNA form, the CDR3 reads TGTGCCAATAGTTTAGGGCTGAACACTGAAGCTTTCTTT. Encoded protein: CANSLGLNTEAFF. This sequence joins TRBV5-5 and TRBJ1-1; no reliable D call. Trimming took off 9 bases at V and 0 bases at J, with 12 bases between the two ends. Germline V gene sequence: CDR1 SGHKS, CDR2 YYEKEE (reference sequence). The CDR3 runs to 13 residues.

In regard to this clonotype: One end of the junction does not line up with germline, which may come from a read error. This chain links TRBV4-1 with TRBJ2-7; TRBD2 aligns across 11 bases. This CDR3 has 16 residues. From germline, CDR1 is MGHRA and CDR2 YSYEKL. The CDR3 loop is CASSRTLAGEEDERYF. CDR3 DNA: TGTGCCAGCAGCCGGACACTAGCGGGAGAGGAGGACGAGCGGTACTTC.

In the case of this clonotype: A read error may produce the germline difference seen at one junction end. V usage is TRBV6-6 and J usage is TRBJ2-7; weak D call: TRBD2 (5 bases). The germline V gene encodes CDR1 MNHNY and CDR2 SVGAGI (reference sequence). This CDR3 spans 14 amino acids. This CDR3 is CVSSEAHGTREQYF. CDR3 DNA: TGTGTCAGCAGTGAAGCACATGGAACAAGGGAGCAGTACTTT.

The gene calls are TRBV10-2 and TRBJ2-5; TRBD1 or TRBD2 may be the D gene (5 bases each). Germline CDR1 WSHSY, CDR2 SAAADI. Trimming pared 8 bases from V and 7 bases from J, leaving 23 bases between. The CDR3 is 15 amino acids. The CDR3 region is CASGDMGRGEGTQYF. CDR3 nucleotide sequence: TGCGCCAGCGGAGATATGGGACGGGGAGAAGGGACCCAGTACTTC.

In regard to this clonotype: This is likely a read error, given that the CDR3 carries no conserved phenylalanine or tryptophan at its end. This chain joins TRBV5-1 and TRBJ1-1; D is possibly TRBD1 (5 bases). Germline values: CDR1 SGHRS, CDR2 YFSETQ. CDR3 length: 17 amino acids. Trimming pared 1 base from V and 0 bases from J, leaving 16 bases between. CDR3: CASSLLAQGTLNTEAFL. CDR3 sequence (DNA): TGCGCCAGCAGCTTGCTAGCTCAGGGCACACTGAACACTGAAGCTTTCTTA.

This clonotype has ten or more counts. J is TRBJ2-5 and V is TRBV7-8; perhaps TRBD2 as D (5 bases). This CDR3 is built from 15 residues. Trimming took 3 bases from V and 5 from J, leaving 16 bases between them. CDR1 is SGHVS and CDR2 is FQNEAQ in the germline V gene. The CDR3 region is CASSFGGGPGETQYF. CDR3 coding DNA: TGTGCCAGCAGCTTTGGAGGCGGACCCGGGGAGACCCAGTACTTC. Full variable domain (outside the CDR3, taken from reference TRBV7-8 and TRBJ2-5): GAGVSQSPRYKVAKRGQDVALRCDPISGHVSLFWYQQALGQGPEFLTYFQNEAQLDKSGLPSDRFFAERPEGSVSTLKIQRTQQEDSAVYLCASSFGGGPGETQYFGPGTRLLVL.

On this clonotype itself: One end of the junction does not line up with germline, which may come from a read error. The chain uses TRBV28 and TRBJ2-3; D is unclear. The CDR3 sequence is 14 residues long. Germline lookup yields CDR1 MDHEN and CDR2 SYDVKM. CDR3 amino acids: CTSSFLAGRDTQYF. The CDR3 DNA follows: TGTACCAGCAGTTTTTTAGCTGGCAGAGATACGCAGTATTTT.

Of note for this clonotype: The CDR3 carries no conserved terminal phenylalanine or tryptophan, so it likely arises from a read error. V is TRBV27 and J is TRBJ2-3; TRBD2 might be the D (6 bases). CDR3 length equals 16 residues. Germline values: CDR1 MNHEY, CDR2 SMNVEV (reference sequence). V lost 3 bases and J lost 1, with 14 bases in between. The CDR3 nucleotides are TGTGCCAGCAGTTTTTGGGGGGAGCAGGGCACAGATACGCAGTATTTG. Translation gives CASSFWGEQGTDTQYL.

In regard to this clonotype: The junction does not match germline at one end; this may be a read error. The chain combines TRBV20-1 with TRBJ1-2; D is uncertain. Germline V gene data show CDR1 as DFQATT and CDR2 as SNEGSKA (reference sequence). This CDR3 is built from 10 residues. The CDR3 region has the DNA TGCAGTACTAAAGGAGGTGACTACGCCTTC. Translated, it gives CSTKGGDYAF.